Listed below are T cell receptor beta chains from one sample, sequenced in a study of identical twins. From the 5' RACE reads, TCRdb called clonotypes with MiXCR, one entry per CDR3 protein. The sample has roughly 470,000 distinct CDR3 sequences; over 11% are singletons. The sample was also reused in another study, on yellow fever vaccine responses in identical twins.

The sample was CD4+ T cells sorted from blood. The source is a woman in her late teens or twenties in good health. The CDR3 runs from the conserved cysteine through the conserved F or W. The order of the fields is J gene, V gene, D gene, CDR3 length, CDR3 protein. The D gene is left open where the match is weak.

j_call: TRBJ2-3; v_call: TRBV24-1; d_call: TRBD2; cdr3_length: 15; cdr3_aa: CATSDVAGGTDTQYF
j_call: TRBJ1-1; v_call: TRBV7-9; d_call: TRBD1; cdr3_length: 15; cdr3_aa: CASSLKQGMNTEAFF
j_call: TRBJ2-3; v_call: TRBV12-3/TRBV12-4; d_call: .; cdr3_length: 15; cdr3_aa: CASSPEAVRTDTQYF
j_call: TRBJ2-3; v_call: TRBV15; d_call: TRBD2; cdr3_length: 16; cdr3_aa: CATSSPGTSGSGSQYF
j_call: TRBJ2-7; v_call: TRBV6-6; d_call: .; cdr3_length: 12; cdr3_aa: CASRFNGNEQYF
j_call: TRBJ1-3; v_call: TRBV6-5; d_call: .; cdr3_length: 12; cdr3_aa: CASSAGGNTIYF
j_call: TRBJ2-3; v_call: TRBV7-3; d_call: TRBD2; cdr3_length: 14; cdr3_aa: CASSLGRGVNTQYF
j_call: TRBJ2-3; v_call: TRBV29-1; d_call: TRBD2; cdr3_length: 14; cdr3_aa: CSALSGRTTDTQYF
j_call: TRBJ1-2; v_call: TRBV20-1; d_call: TRBD1; cdr3_length: 17; cdr3_aa: CSAYQIGQGAEGYGYTF
j_call: TRBJ2-7; v_call: TRBV2; d_call: .; cdr3_length: 11; cdr3_aa: CASREFYEQYF
j_call: TRBJ1-5; v_call: TRBV12-3/TRBV12-4; d_call: .; cdr3_length: 13; cdr3_aa: CASSFGFNQPQHF
j_call: TRBJ2-7; v_call: TRBV20-1; d_call: TRBD2; cdr3_length: 16; cdr3_aa: CSARGTSGDPSYEQYF
j_call: TRBJ2-7; v_call: TRBV5-1; d_call: TRBD2; cdr3_length: 17; cdr3_aa: CASRAGTSGTSSYEQYF
j_call: TRBJ2-7; v_call: TRBV20-1; d_call: TRBD1; cdr3_length: 14; cdr3_aa: CSASLQGANYEQYF
j_call: TRBJ1-1; v_call: TRBV6-2/TRBV6-3; d_call: .; cdr3_length: 17; cdr3_aa: CASSHGSFSNADGGAFF
j_call: TRBJ2-3; v_call: TRBV14; d_call: .; cdr3_length: 13; cdr3_aa: CASSQARADTQYF
j_call: TRBJ2-3; v_call: TRBV3-1; d_call: TRBD2; cdr3_length: 18; cdr3_aa: CASSQRTSGRDPTDTQYF
j_call: TRBJ2-1; v_call: TRBV7-9; d_call: .; cdr3_length: 14; cdr3_aa: CASSFVKTYNEQFF
j_call: TRBJ2-7; v_call: TRBV7-6; d_call: .; cdr3_length: 13; cdr3_aa: CASSPLGGNEQYF
j_call: TRBJ2-3; v_call: TRBV10-3; d_call: TRBD2; cdr3_length: 16; cdr3_aa: CAISPRTSGVADTQYF
j_call: TRBJ1-4; v_call: TRBV11-3; d_call: .; cdr3_length: 16; cdr3_aa: CASSIPPGRWEEKLFF
j_call: TRBJ2-3; v_call: TRBV20-1; d_call: .; cdr3_length: 14; cdr3_aa: CSAKKHSSTDTQYF
j_call: TRBJ2-2; v_call: TRBV3-1; d_call: TRBD2; cdr3_length: 13; cdr3_aa: CASGASGVGELFF
j_call: TRBJ2-7; v_call: TRBV10-3; d_call: .; cdr3_length: 16; cdr3_aa: CAIEYTRARAAHEQYF
j_call: TRBJ2-7; v_call: TRBV7-9; d_call: .; cdr3_length: 15; cdr3_aa: CASSPSRTASYEQYF
j_call: TRBJ2-3; v_call: TRBV3-1; d_call: .; cdr3_length: 12; cdr3_aa: CASSQDRYTQYF
j_call: TRBJ2-2; v_call: TRBV10-3; d_call: .; cdr3_length: 14; cdr3_aa: CAISDRTNTGELFF
j_call: TRBJ2-7; v_call: TRBV6-1; d_call: .; cdr3_length: 14; cdr3_aa: CASRKDSFSYEQYF
j_call: TRBJ2-1; v_call: TRBV7-2; d_call: .; cdr3_length: 16; cdr3_aa: CASSLASTLSWDEQFF
j_call: TRBJ2-3; v_call: TRBV6-2/TRBV6-3; d_call: .; cdr3_length: 15; cdr3_aa: CASSYSQGSTDTQYF
j_call: TRBJ2-7; v_call: TRBV6-4; d_call: .; cdr3_length: 15; cdr3_aa: CASSDREYNLEEQYF
j_call: TRBJ2-6; v_call: TRBV11-2; d_call: .; cdr3_length: 18; cdr3_aa: CASSPTILQGSGANVLTF
j_call: TRBJ1-2; v_call: TRBV5-1; d_call: .; cdr3_length: 17; cdr3_aa: CASSLGSTDRANYGYTF
j_call: TRBJ2-7; v_call: TRBV7-9; d_call: TRBD2; cdr3_length: 14; cdr3_aa: CASSLDSGPGGQYF
j_call: TRBJ2-1; v_call: TRBV5-1; d_call: .; cdr3_length: 15; cdr3_aa: CASTPGGGLYNEQFF
j_call: TRBJ1-3; v_call: TRBV5-1; d_call: .; cdr3_length: 15; cdr3_aa: CASSLASSDGNTIYF
j_call: TRBJ1-1; v_call: TRBV12-3/TRBV12-4; d_call: .; cdr3_length: 15; cdr3_aa: CASSTHRDVNTEAFF
j_call: TRBJ2-3; v_call: TRBV24-1; d_call: .; cdr3_length: 14; cdr3_aa: CATSDLKGTDTQYF
j_call: TRBJ2-5; v_call: TRBV5-1; d_call: TRBD2; cdr3_length: 17; cdr3_aa: CASSWTSGGATQETQYF
j_call: TRBJ2-7; v_call: TRBV28; d_call: .; cdr3_length: 13; cdr3_aa: CASSLGREHEQYF
j_call: TRBJ2-7; v_call: TRBV28; d_call: TRBD2; cdr3_length: 14; cdr3_aa: CASTPRGRRNEQYF
j_call: TRBJ1-2; v_call: TRBV5-6; d_call: .; cdr3_length: 13; cdr3_aa: CASSFTGTYGYTF
j_call: TRBJ2-6; v_call: TRBV6-2/TRBV6-3; d_call: .; cdr3_length: 15; cdr3_aa: CASSYMMLGANVLTF
j_call: TRBJ1-2; v_call: TRBV7-2; d_call: TRBD1; cdr3_length: 16; cdr3_aa: CASSLDARQGVSGYTF
j_call: TRBJ2-1; v_call: TRBV20-1; d_call: TRBD2; cdr3_length: 14; cdr3_aa: CSALSGRANNEQFF
j_call: TRBJ2-4; v_call: TRBV20-1; d_call: .; cdr3_length: 12; cdr3_aa: CSATGLKNIQYF
j_call: TRBJ2-2; v_call: TRBV28; d_call: TRBD2; cdr3_length: 19; cdr3_aa: CASSFRTLSTGGSTGELFF
j_call: TRBJ2-7; v_call: TRBV6-2/TRBV6-3; d_call: .; cdr3_length: 12; cdr3_aa: CASSYSIYEQYF